Shown below are 24 T cell receptor beta chains from a single sample sequenced in a study of OX40 agonist ivuxolimab in advanced cancers. The assay was immunoSEQ multiplex PCR, and TCRdb's table has in-frame clones only and misses some. Here the sample spans some 45,000 clones, about 86% being singletons. Material: CD4+ or CD8+ T cells sorted from blood, obtained in a trial of the OX40 agonist ivuxolimab. Receptor source: an adult with an advanced solid tumor such as melanoma, head and neck, liver or kidney cancer.

CDR3 nucleotides: TGTGCCAGCAAAGACAACTCGAAGAAAACCGGGGAGCTGTTTTTT. This encodes CASKDNSKKTGELFF. J is TRBJ2-2 and V is TRBV6-5; no clear D gene. The ends were cut back, 7 bases at V and 5 bases at J, with 17 bases in the middle. The V gene's germline CDR1 is MNHEY and CDR2 SVGAGI. This CDR3 contains 15 residues.

The table lists this clone with a few counts. V is TRBV19 and J is TRBJ2-1; TRBD1 aligns across 7 bases. Germline lookup yields CDR1 LNHDA and CDR2 SQIVND (reference sequence). CDR3 length: 16 residues. J gave up 4 bases and V 7 bases, and 13 bases lay outside the gene matches. CDR3 bases: TGTGCCAGTAACTCCCGAACAGGGGTGTCTTACAATGAGCAGTTCTTC. Its protein is CASNSRTGVSYNEQFF.

The DNA for the CDR3 is TGTGCCAGCATGCCCCGACAGCTGAGCTCCTACGAGCAGTACTTC. Translating gives CASMPRQLSSYEQYF. V and J are TRBV6-1 and TRBJ2-7, with a possible D match to TRBD1 (5 bases). The germline V gene encodes CDR1 MNHNS and CDR2 SASEGT. The CDR3 runs to 15 residues. V was shortened by 7 bases and J by 0 bases, with 16 bases between the two germline ends.

The rearrangement uses TRBV19 and TRBJ1-1; 7 bases line up with TRBD1. This CDR3 is 15 amino acids long. V lost 10 bases, J lost 5 bases, and 16 bases stayed unmatched. Germline-derived CDR1 and CDR2 are LNHDA and SQIVND (reference sequence). Written as DNA, the CDR3 is TGTGCCACCGGGGACAGACGTAGAAGGAAAACTGAAGCTTTCTTT. Translated, it gives CATGDRRRRKTEAFF.

J is TRBJ1-4 and V is TRBV11-2; D call uncertain. The germline V gene encodes CDR1 SGHAT and CDR2 FQNNGV. V dropped 7 bases and J dropped 8 bases, with 11 bases sitting between them. This CDR3 contains 12 residues. This CDR3 reads CASTVLGEKLFF. CDR3 nucleotide sequence: TGTGCCAGCACTGTACTGGGGGAAAAACTGTTTTTT.

V and J are TRBV27 and TRBJ2-7, with D perhaps matching TRBD2 (6 bases). From germline, CDR1 is MNHEY and CDR2 SMNVEV (reference sequence). Trimming pared 5 bases from V and 0 bases from J, leaving 11 bases between. This CDR3 contains 14 residues. CDR3 in amino acids: CASSRDFLSYEQYF. CDR3 coding DNA: TGTGCCAGCAGTCGGGACTTCCTCTCCTACGAGCAGTACTTC.

The V gene is TRBV7-3, the J gene TRBJ2-6; TRBD1 aligns across 7 bases. CDR1 and CDR2 from the germline V gene are SGHTA and FQGTGA. V dropped 7 bases and J dropped 0; count of bases not matched to a gene: 6. This CDR3 has 16 residues. The DNA of the CDR3 is TGTGCCAGCAAAAGGGACAGAGACTCTGGGGCCAACGTCCTGACTTTC. Its translation is CASKRDRDSGANVLTF.

The V call is TRBV19, the J call TRBJ1-1; D gene ambiguous. The V and J ends lost 5 bases and 4 bases respectively, with 8 bases between them. Looked up from germline, CDR1 is LNHDA and CDR2 is SQIVND (reference sequence). This CDR3 is 12 amino acids long. CDR3 sequence reads: CASSSMGTEAFF. The CDR3 nucleotides are TGTGCCAGTAGTTCTATGGGCACTGAAGCTTTCTTT.

The chain links TRBV6-1 to TRBJ2-5, with 10 bases fitting TRBD1. The CDR3 runs to 15 residues. Germline loops: CDR1 MNHNS, CDR2 SASEGT. After removal of 3 bases from V and 5 bases from J, the junction contained 6 bases not matched to a gene. As DNA, the CDR3 is TGTGCCAGCAGTGAGACAGGGGGCGTGAGGGAGACCCAGTACTTC. It yields the protein CASSETGGVRETQYF.

In DNA, the CDR3 is TGTGCCAGCTCACCGGCCCTAGCGGGGACAGATACGCAGTATTTT. Amino acid sequence: CASSPALAGTDTQYF. The V and J genes are TRBV18 and TRBJ2-3; TRBD2 matches 9 bases. This CDR3 contains 15 residues. V was pared by 3 bases and J by 3 bases, with 4 bases of the junction left unmatched. Germline CDR1 and CDR2: KGHSH and LQKENI.

V usage is TRBV9 and J usage is TRBJ2-1, with 7 positions matching TRBD2. With V trimmed by 0 bases and J by 6 bases, 6 bases remained unmatched. The CDR3 length is 15 residues. Germline assignment: CDR1 SGDLS and CDR2 YYNGEE. Written as DNA, the CDR3 is TGTGCCAGCAGCGTAGTGGGAGGGGCGGTCAATGAGCAGTTCTTC. Translating gives CASSVVGGAVNEQFF.

V usage is TRBV6-1 and J usage is TRBJ2-7; D may be TRBD1 or TRBD2 (5 bases each). The CDR3 loop spans 14 amino acids. With 6 bases removed from V and 2 bases from J, the gap between germline ends came to 14 bases. Germline loops: CDR1 MNHNS, CDR2 SASEGT. The CDR3 DNA reads TGTGCCAGCAGCCCGGGACGGGCCACCTACGAGCAGTACTTC. Translated: CASSPGRATYEQYF.

This clone showed up just once. The J gene is TRBJ1-4, the V gene TRBV30; maybe TRBD1 (5 bases). The CDR3 has 12 amino acids. The germline CDR1 and CDR2 sequences are GTSNPN and SVGIG (reference sequence). V lost 3 bases and J 14 bases, leaving 16 bases between the germline ends. CDR3 protein: CAWSAQLTELFF. CDR3 coding DNA: TGTGCCTGGAGCGCTCAATTGACAGAGCTGTTTTTT.

As for this clone: Germline and junction disagree at one end, which may indicate a read error. This chain links TRBV7-9 with TRBJ2-7, with D uncertain. The germline CDR1 and CDR2 sequences are SEHNR and FQNEAQ (reference sequence). The CDR3 covers 13 residues. CDR3 region: CASGLQDSYEQYF. Written as DNA, the CDR3 is TGTGCCAGCGGCTTGCAGGACTCCTACGAGCAGTACTTC.

This clone is a singleton in its sample. The V gene is TRBV4-1, the J gene TRBJ2-3; weak D call: TRBD1 (5 bases). Looked up from germline, CDR1 is MGHRA and CDR2 is YSYEKL. V lost 1 base to trimming and J lost 1 base, with 9 bases between them. The length of the CDR3 is 15 residues. This CDR3 is CASSQVLGRTDTQYF. The DNA for the CDR3 is TGCGCCAGCAGCCAAGTGTTGGGGCGCACAGATACGCAGTATTTT.

J is TRBJ2-7 and V is TRBV10-2; D unclear. V was cut by 5 bases and J by 3 bases, with 8 bases left in between. CDR3 length: 12 amino acids. Germline CDR1 WSHSY, CDR2 SAAADI. For the CDR3, the DNA is TGCGCCAGCAGTCTTAACAACTACGAGCAGTACTTC. This translates into CASSLNNYEQYF.

The rearrangement uses TRBV13 and TRBJ2-2, with 12 bases identical to TRBD1. The V gene end was trimmed by 6 bases and the J gene end by 8 bases; junction bases not matched to a gene: 4. Germline CDR1 is PRHDT and CDR2 is FYEKMQ (reference sequence). CDR3 size: 14 residues. This CDR3 is CASRRDRGPGELFF. In nucleotides, the CDR3 is TGTGCCAGCAGAAGGGACAGGGGGCCTGGGGAGCTGTTTTTT.

The CDR3, as DNA: TGCGCCAGCAGCTTGGCCGATTATAGAGCCTCCACAGATACGCAGTATTTT. Translated, it gives CASSLADYRASTDTQYF. V is TRBV5-1 and J is TRBJ2-3; D is uncertain. Germline V lookup: CDR1 SGHRS, CDR2 YFSETQ. V shed 0 bases and J shed 2 bases, with 16 bases lying between them. The CDR3 runs to 17 residues.

The CDR3 sequence is CAISLGAGNTIYF. As DNA, the CDR3 is TGTGCCATCAGCCTTGGGGCTGGAAACACCATATATTTT. This chain joins TRBV10-3 and TRBJ1-3; no clear D. Trimming removed 6 bases at V and 2 bases at J, with 8 bases between. This CDR3 region has 13 residues. Germline-derived CDR1 and CDR2 are ENHRY and SYGVKD.

The rearrangement links TRBV4-2 to TRBJ2-3; the match to TRBD2 covers 8 bases. CDR3 length: 16 amino acids. CDR1 is LGHNA, CDR2 YNFKEQ, per germline. Trimming at V came to 4 bases and at J to 2 bases, leaving 8 bases not matched to a gene. CDR3 region: CASSRGGGPLTDTQYF. The CDR3 coding sequence is TGTGCCAGCAGCCGGGGCGGGGGGCCGCTCACAGATACGCAGTATTTT.

This chain joins TRBV6-5 and TRBJ2-3; 7 nucleotides match TRBD2. This CDR3 has 14 residues. V lost 4 bases and J lost 3; bases outside the gene matches: 4. Germline V gene sequence: CDR1 MNHEY, CDR2 SVGAGI. The CDR3 DNA follows: TGTGCCAGCAGTTGGAGCGGGGTAACAGATACGCAGTATTTT. Protein product: CASSWSGVTDTQYF.

This chain uses TRBV7-5 with TRBJ2-4. TRBV7-5 is noted as a pseudogene. This CDR3 comprises 13 residues. The CDR3: CVRSLPRQGRQYF. CDR3 nucleotide sequence: TGTGTCAGAAGCTTACCGCGGCAGGGACGTCAGTACTTC.

Concerning this clone itself: The sample has other DNA sequences that encode this CDR3 too. The J gene is TRBJ1-1, the V gene TRBV29-1, with TRBD1 identical over 9 bases. CDR3 length: 13 residues. J lost 6 bases, V lost 6 bases, and 8 bases had no gene match. Germline values: CDR1 SQVTM, CDR2 ANQGSEA. The CDR3 sequence is CSVGQGRGAEAFF. The DNA for the CDR3 is TGCAGCGTAGGACAGGGGAGGGGCGCTGAAGCTTTCTTT.

The chain combines TRBV6-6 with TRBJ1-3, with D uncertain. The CDR3 has 15 residues. CDR1 MNHNY and CDR2 SVGAGI come from the germline V gene (reference sequence). The V gene lost 4 bases and the J gene lost 4 bases, with 14 bases spanning the gap. In nucleotides, the CDR3 is TGTGCCAGCAGTTCACTGTCCCGGCTGGGAAACACCATATATTTT. It yields the protein CASSSLSRLGNTIYF.